The sequence of this TCR beta chain was determined in a study of T cell responses to AZD1222 COVID-19 vaccine. As concerns this clone: Its antigen is unknown.

The germline V gene encodes CDR1 SEHNR and CDR2 FQNEAQ (reference sequence). V dropped 4 bases and J dropped 6; count of bases not matched to a gene: 6. The CDR3 is 15 residues long. The data were produced by immunoSEQ multiplex PCR, yet TCRdb's version contains in-frame clones alone and is incomplete. The sample records fewer than 150,000 clones, 88% being singletons. Broader study findings: It was only six AZD1222 recipients who were seropositive at baseline. Spike-specific TCR repertoires showed rising breadth and depth after two AZD1222 doses. Regions left unmutated in variants are reportedly the target of nearly half of spike-specific TCRs. White British ancestry dominated among donors, who included more females, and clonal diversity was possibly underestimated.

The sequence came from an adult who received the AZD1222 COVID-19 vaccine. This material consisted of peripheral blood, taken 28 days after the second AZD1222 dose. The chain links TRBV7-9 to TRBJ2-3, with 11 bases matching TRBD2. The CDR3 region is CASSSRLAGTDTQYF. The CDR3 DNA follows: TGTGCCAGCAGCTCCAGACTAGCGGGAACCGATACGCAGTATTTT.